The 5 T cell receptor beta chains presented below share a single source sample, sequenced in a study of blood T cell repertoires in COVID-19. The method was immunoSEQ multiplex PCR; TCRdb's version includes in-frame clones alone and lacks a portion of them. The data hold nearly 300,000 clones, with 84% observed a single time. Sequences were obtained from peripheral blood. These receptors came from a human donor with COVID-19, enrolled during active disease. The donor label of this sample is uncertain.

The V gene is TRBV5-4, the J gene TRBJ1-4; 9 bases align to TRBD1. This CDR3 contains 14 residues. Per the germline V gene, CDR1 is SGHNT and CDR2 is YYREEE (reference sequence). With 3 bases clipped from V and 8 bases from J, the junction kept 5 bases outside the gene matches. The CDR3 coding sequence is TGTGCCAGCAGCTGGGACAGGGAGACGGAAAAACTGTTTTTT. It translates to CASSWDRETEKLFF.

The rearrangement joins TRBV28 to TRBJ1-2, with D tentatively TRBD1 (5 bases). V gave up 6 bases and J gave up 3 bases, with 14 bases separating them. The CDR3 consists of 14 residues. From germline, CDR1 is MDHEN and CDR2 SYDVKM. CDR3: CASSPLEGDYGYTF. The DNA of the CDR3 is TGTGCCAGCAGCCCCCTAGAAGGGGACTATGGCTACACCTTC.

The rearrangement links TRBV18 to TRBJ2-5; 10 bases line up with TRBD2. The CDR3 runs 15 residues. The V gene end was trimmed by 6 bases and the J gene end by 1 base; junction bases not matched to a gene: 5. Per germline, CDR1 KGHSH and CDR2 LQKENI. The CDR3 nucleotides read TGTGCCAGCTCGCCGACTAGCGGGTCCCAAGAGACCCAGTACTTC. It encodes CASSPTSGSQETQYF.

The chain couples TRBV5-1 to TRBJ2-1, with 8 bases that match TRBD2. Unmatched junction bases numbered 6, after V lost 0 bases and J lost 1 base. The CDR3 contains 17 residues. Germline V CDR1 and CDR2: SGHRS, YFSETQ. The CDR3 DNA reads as TGCGCCAGCAGCTTGGCTCCGGGAGGGCCTTCCTACAATGAGCAGTTCTTC. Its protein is CASSLAPGGPSYNEQFF.

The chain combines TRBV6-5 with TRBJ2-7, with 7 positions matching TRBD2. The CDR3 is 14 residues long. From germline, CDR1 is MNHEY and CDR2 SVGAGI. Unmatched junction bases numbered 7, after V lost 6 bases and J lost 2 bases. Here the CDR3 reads CASSRGGDAYEQYF. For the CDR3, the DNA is TGTGCCAGCAGCCGTGGGGGGGACGCCTACGAGCAGTACTTC.